Following are 21 T cell receptor beta chains from one sample sequenced in a study of shared clonotypes between healthy human individuals. Sequenced by immunoSEQ multiplex PCR; TCRdb stores in-frame clones only, minus some. The sample consists of 2 million to 2.5 million clones, about 94% of them appearing once. CD45RO negativity and positive selection for CCR7 defined naive CD8 cells, a population that excluded terminally differentiated effector memory CD45RA+ cells. The sequenced material came from naive CD8+ T cells sorted from blood. These receptors came from a man between 18 and 29 years old in good health.

The gene calls are TRBV29-1 and TRBJ2-3, with D possibly called TRBD1 or TRBD2 (6 bases each). V was shortened by 7 bases and J by 3 bases, with 14 bases between the two germline ends. CDR3 length: 13 amino acids. Germline V lookup: CDR1 SQVTM, CDR2 ANQGSEA. The CDR3 DNA is TGCAGCGCCGAAGGGGGGTCAACAGATACGCAGTATTTT. It specifies CSAEGGSTDTQYF.

The chain's CDR3 is CASSLGDGASYEQYF. DNA of the CDR3: TGTGCCAGCAGTTTAGGTGACGGGGCTTCCTACGAGCAGTACTTC. V and J are TRBV28 and TRBJ2-7; possibly TRBD1 or TRBD2 for D (5 bases each). Germline loops: CDR1 MDHEN, CDR2 SYDVKM. Trimming stripped 2 bases from V and 1 base from J, with 12 bases between. The CDR3 runs 15 residues.

The V gene is TRBV13, the J gene TRBJ1-6; TRBD1 matches at 7 bases. The CDR3 consists of 13 residues. Unmatched junction bases numbered 8, after V lost 10 bases and J lost 8 bases. Per the germline V gene, CDR1 is PRHDT and CDR2 is FYEKMQ (reference sequence). CDR3 DNA sequence: TGTGCCACACAGGGGACCGGGGATTCACCCCTCCACTTT. It codes for CATQGTGDSPLHF. The full variable domain, its missing parts supplied by reference TRBV13 and TRBJ1-6, is AAGVIQSPRHLIKEKRETATLKCYPIPRHDTVYWYQQGPGQDPQFLISFYEKMQSDKGSIPDRFSAQQFSDYHSELNMSSLELGDSALYFCATQGTGDSPLHFGNGTRLTVT.

The V gene is TRBV10-2, the J gene TRBJ2-3, with D maybe TRBD1 (6 bases). The germline gives CDR1 WSHSY, CDR2 SAAADI. CDR3 length: 17 residues. V shed 7 bases and J shed 3 bases, with 23 bases lying between them. The CDR3 DNA reads TGCGCCAGCAACACCGGTGTGCAGGGGTTCGTTACAGATACGCAGTATTTT. Encoded protein: CASNTGVQGFVTDTQYF.

J is TRBJ2-1 and V is TRBV28; D unresolved. The CDR3 totals 14 residues. V was trimmed by 5 bases and J by 6 bases, leaving 14 bases between them. From germline, CDR1 is MDHEN and CDR2 SYDVKM. Here the CDR3 reads CASSQLSGLNEQFF. CDR3 DNA: TGTGCCAGCAGTCAACTCTCCGGGCTCAATGAGCAGTTCTTC.

This clone has just one count. V usage is TRBV7-2 and J usage is TRBJ2-5; 11 bases fit TRBD2. Unmatched junction bases numbered 4, after V lost 5 bases and J lost 5 bases. This CDR3 region has 14 residues. Germline V lookup: CDR1 SGHTA, CDR2 FQGNSA. CDR3 nucleotide sequence: TGTGCCAGCAGCACTAGCGGGGGTGGGGAGACCCAGTACTTC. Translated: CASSTSGGGETQYF.

The chain couples TRBV6-1 to TRBJ1-6, with 8 bases fitting TRBD1. This CDR3 has 15 amino acids. Germline assignment: CDR1 MNHNS and CDR2 SASEGT. With 7 bases clipped from V and 8 bases from J, the junction kept 10 bases outside the gene matches. The CDR3 sequence: CASTLNRGRYSPLHF. DNA for the CDR3: TGTGCCAGCACTCTCAACAGGGGGAGATATTCACCCCTCCACTTT.

Note on this clone: Other DNA variants within this sample encode the same CDR3. This chain links TRBV7-9 with TRBJ2-7; D is tentatively TRBD1 or TRBD2 (5 bases each). The CDR3 sequence is 13 residues long. V was cut by 5 bases and J by 0 bases, with 8 bases left in between. From germline, CDR1 is SEHNR and CDR2 FQNEAQ (reference sequence). The CDR3 sequence: CASSRDPSYEQYF. CDR3 nucleotide sequence: TGTGCCAGCAGCCGGGACCCCTCCTACGAGCAGTACTTC.

Comment on this clone: Other DNA sequences within the sample encode an identical CDR3. The chain has TRBV7-9 and TRBJ2-5; no clear D. The ends were cut back, 1 base at V and 1 base at J, with 7 bases in the middle. Germline loops: CDR1 SEHNR, CDR2 FQNEAQ (reference sequence). CDR3 length equals 14 residues. CDR3 DNA: TGTGCCAGCAGCTTAGTTGGCGTCCAAGAGACCCAGTACTTC. Its translation: CASSLVGVQETQYF. The complete variable domain, with remaining parts taken from reference TRBV7-9 and TRBJ2-5, reads DTGVSQNPRHKITKRGQNVTFRCDPISEHNRLYWYRQTLGQGPEFLTYFQNEAQLEKSRLLSDRFSAERPKGSFSTLEIQRTEQGDSAMYLCASSLVGVQETQYFGPGTRLLVL.

The V and J genes are TRBV2 and TRBJ2-5, with D perhaps TRBD1 (6 bases). With 3 bases removed from V and 5 bases from J, the gap between germline ends came to 16 bases. The CDR3 has 15 amino acids. CDR1 SNHLY and CDR2 FYNNEI come from the germline V gene. CDR3: CASSDGPGTIETQYF. CDR3 coding DNA: TGTGCCAGCAGTGACGGGCCAGGGACAATCGAGACCCAGTACTTC. The whole variable domain, filled in from reference TRBV2 and TRBJ2-5, reads EPEVTQTPSHQVTQMGQEVILRCVPISNHLYFYWYRQILGQKVEFLVSFYNNEISEKSEIFDDQFSVERPDGSNFTLKIRSTKLEDSAMYFCASSDGPGTIETQYFGPGTRLLVL.

J is TRBJ1-1 and V is TRBV4-1; the D gene is possibly TRBD1 (6 bases). The CDR3 has 14 residues. Trimming took 4 bases from V and 5 from J, leaving 14 bases between them. From germline, CDR1 is MGHRA and CDR2 YSYEKL. DNA for the CDR3: TGCGCCAGCAGCCGAAACAGGGAGTGGACTGAAGCTTTCTTT. Residues: CASSRNREWTEAFF.

With respect to this clone: Other DNA sequences in this specimen translate into the identical CDR3. The chain carries TRBV6-5 and TRBJ1-1, with no clear D. V shed 3 bases and J shed 2 bases, with 7 bases lying between them. The CDR3 totals 13 residues. Germline loops: CDR1 MNHEY, CDR2 SVGAGI. The CDR3 loop reads CASSYNVNTEAFF. The CDR3 DNA follows: TGTGCCAGCAGTTATAACGTTAACACTGAAGCTTTCTTT.

V and J are TRBV9 and TRBJ2-5; D not resolved. In germline, CDR1 is SGDLS, CDR2 YYNGEE. The CDR3 runs to 9 residues. The ends were cut back, 6 bases at V and 5 bases at J, with 2 bases in the middle. CDR3 residues: CASIETQYF. DNA of the CDR3: TGTGCCAGCATTGAGACCCAGTACTTC.

This clone appeared a single time. J is TRBJ2-1 and V is TRBV4-3, with a tentative D call TRBD1 (5 bases). The CDR3 loop spans 14 amino acids. The ends were cut back, 1 base at V and 6 bases at J, with 10 bases in the middle. Germline V gene lookup returns CDR1 LGHNA and CDR2 YSLEER. The CDR3 protein is CASSQGFDSNEQFF. For the CDR3, the DNA is TGCGCCAGCAGCCAAGGGTTCGACAGCAATGAGCAGTTCTTC.

The chain carries TRBV10-3 and TRBJ2-2; D not certain. Between the trimmed V and J ends, which lost 4 bases and 5 bases, there was a span of 5 bases. Germline CDR1 ENHRY, CDR2 SYGVKD. This CDR3 contains 12 residues. The CDR3 coding sequence is TGTGCCATCAGTGCCAATACCGGGGAGCTGTTTTTT. It is translated as CAISANTGELFF.

V and J are TRBV7-6 and TRBJ1-2; 8 nucleotides match TRBD1. The V gene's germline CDR1 is SGHVS and CDR2 FNYEAQ. The CDR3 is 16 amino acids. The junction had 11 bases not matched to a gene; V was cut back by 4 bases and J by 4 bases. Here the CDR3 DNA reads TGTGCCAGCAGCTCTAGTCAGGGACAGGATTTCTATGGCTACACCTTC. This translates into CASSSSQGQDFYGYTF.

Here the CDR3 reads CASSPMGVSYNSPLHF. The CDR3 nucleotides read TGTGCCAGCAGCCCCATGGGCGTCTCCTATAATTCACCCCTCCACTTT. J is TRBJ1-6 and V is TRBV7-9; D not resolved. The CDR3 has 16 amino acids. V gave up 5 bases and J gave up 0 bases, with 11 bases separating them. Germline CDR1 and CDR2: SEHNR and FQNEAQ (reference sequence).

The chain uses TRBV9 and TRBJ2-1; a weak D match, TRBD2 (7 bases). In germline, CDR1 is SGDLS, CDR2 YYNGEE. The CDR3 runs 16 residues. The germline V and J ends were trimmed by 0 bases and 4 bases, with 14 bases remaining between them. The CDR3 loop is CASSVGAGALYNEQFF. The CDR3 region has the DNA TGTGCCAGCAGCGTAGGGGCGGGGGCCTTGTACAATGAGCAGTTCTTC.

The chain links TRBV9 to TRBJ2-7, with 8 bases identical to TRBD1. Trimming removed 0 bases from V and 5 bases from J; junction bases left unmatched: 7. The germline V gene has CDR1 SGDLS and CDR2 YYNGEE. The CDR3 contains 15 residues. DNA for the CDR3: TGTGCCAGCAGCGTAGTTGGAGACAGGGGCGACGAGCAGTACTTC. It is translated as CASSVVGDRGDEQYF.

J is TRBJ2-3 and V is TRBV4-1, with 11 nucleotides matching TRBD2. CDR1 MGHRA and CDR2 YSYEKL come from the germline V gene. V gave up 0 bases and J gave up 2 bases; unmatched junction bases: 10. The CDR3 covers 19 residues. CDR3 amino acids: CASSQELSGGAFFTDTQYF. In DNA, the CDR3 is TGCGCCAGCAGCCAAGAGCTTAGCGGGGGGGCCTTCTTCACAGATACGCAGTATTTT.

This chain links TRBV29-1 with TRBJ1-4; unclear D gene. Germline lookup yields CDR1 SQVTM and CDR2 ANQGSEA. V lost 7 bases to trimming and J lost 8 bases, with 8 bases between them. This CDR3 has 10 amino acids. The CDR3: CSALGEKLFF. In DNA form, the CDR3 reads TGCAGCGCACTGGGGGAAAAACTGTTTTTT.